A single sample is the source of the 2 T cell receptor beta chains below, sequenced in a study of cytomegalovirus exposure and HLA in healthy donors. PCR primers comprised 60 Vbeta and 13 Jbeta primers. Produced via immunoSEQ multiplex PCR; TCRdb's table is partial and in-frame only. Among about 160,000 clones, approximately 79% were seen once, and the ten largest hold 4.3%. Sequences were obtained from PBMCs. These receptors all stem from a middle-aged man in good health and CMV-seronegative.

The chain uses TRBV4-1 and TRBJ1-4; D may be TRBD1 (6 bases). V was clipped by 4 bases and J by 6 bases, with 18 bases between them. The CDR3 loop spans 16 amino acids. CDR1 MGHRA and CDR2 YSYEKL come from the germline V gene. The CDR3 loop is CASSPLGGSPYEKLFF. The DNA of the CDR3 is TGCGCCAGCAGCCCCCTTGGGGGCAGCCCTTATGAAAAACTGTTTTTT.

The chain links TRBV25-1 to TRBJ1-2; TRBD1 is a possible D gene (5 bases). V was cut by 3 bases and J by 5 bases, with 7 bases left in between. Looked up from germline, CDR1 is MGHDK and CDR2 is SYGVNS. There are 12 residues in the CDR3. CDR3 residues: CASSDQGYGYTF. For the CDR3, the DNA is TGTGCCAGCAGTGACCAGGGTTATGGCTACACCTTC.